These 4 T cell receptor beta chains came from one sample sequenced in a study of blood T cell repertoires in COVID-19. Libraries were prepared by immunoSEQ multiplex PCR; TCRdb keeps only in-frame clonotypes and omits some of them. The sample carries 60,000 to 75,000 clones, about 90% recorded once. The sequenced material came from peripheral blood. Every receptor here comes from a woman aged 80 or older with active COVID-19.

This clone has just a few counts. The chain is built from TRBV7-8 and TRBJ2-5, with 10 nucleotides matching TRBD2. Germline assignment: CDR1 SGHVS and CDR2 FQNEAQ. This CDR3 spans 15 amino acids. With V trimmed by 2 bases and J by 4 bases, 4 bases remained unmatched. CDR3 sequence: CASSLLAGEVETQYF. For the CDR3, the DNA is TGTGCCAGCAGCTTACTAGCGGGGGAAGTAGAGACCCAGTACTTC. Full variable domain (remainder filled in from reference TRBV7-8 and TRBJ2-5): GAGVSQSPRYKVAKRGQDVALRCDPISGHVSLFWYQQALGQGPEFLTYFQNEAQLDKSGLPSDRFFAERPEGSVSTLKIQRTQQEDSAVYLCASSLLAGEVETQYFGPGTRLLVL.

The chain has TRBV9 and TRBJ1-4; 9 bases align to TRBD1. Germline V gene lookup returns CDR1 SGDLS and CDR2 YYNGEE. J lost 6 bases, V lost 2 bases, and 5 bases had no gene match. The CDR3 consists of 15 residues. CDR3 bases: TGTGCCAGCAGCGTTACGGGACAGGGATATGAAAAACTGTTTTTT. It is translated as CASSVTGQGYEKLFF. Combining the CDR3 with reference TRBV9 and TRBJ1-4 gives the whole variable domain DSGVTQTPKHLITATGQRVTLRCSPRSGDLSVYWYQQSLDQGLQFLIQYYNGEERAKGNILERFSAQQFPDLHSELNLSSLELGDSALYFCASSVTGQGYEKLFFGSGTQLSVL.

V and J are TRBV7-9 and TRBJ2-5; D call uncertain. This CDR3 has 14 residues. Trimming left V 5 bases short and J 2 bases short, with 12 bases between. Germline V gene sequence: CDR1 SEHNR, CDR2 FQNEAQ (reference sequence). The CDR3 nucleotides are TGTGCCAGCAGCCCCCGACTGGAACAAGAGACCCAGTACTTC. The encoded protein is CASSPRLEQETQYF.

The V gene is TRBV18, the J gene TRBJ2-4; 9 nucleotides line up with TRBD1. Trimming removed 5 bases from V and 6 bases from J; junction bases left unmatched: 2. CDR1 is KGHSH, CDR2 LQKENI, per germline. The CDR3 has 13 residues. CDR3: CASSKDRGNIQYF. CDR3 nucleotide sequence: TGTGCCAGCTCAAAGGACAGGGGAAACATTCAGTACTTC.